Listed here is a single T cell receptor beta chain. This clonotype showed up just a few times. Its antigen is currently not known. No clone much larger than this one lies a single base away; base qualities are absent. Library construction relied on 5' RACE. Sequencing instrument: Illumina HiSeq 2000. A universal primer binding site was introduced by template switching, and a unique molecular identifier was present in the final cDNA, enabling accurate counting of TCR cDNA molecules. Specific primers in the conserved constant-segment region were used to synthesize first-strand cDNA for TCR alpha and beta chains. To control for contamination, each cDNA library was double barcoded with a SMART-Mk sample barcode plus Illumina barcodes. TruSeq adapter sequences, together with Illumina sample barcodes, were added in two successive PCR steps. The TCR alpha and beta cDNA libraries were sequenced on the Illumina HiSeq platform using custom primers. On the authors' methods: Raw reads were processed with MiGEC to extract unique molecular identifiers, and MiXCR was used to determine CDR3 positions. Recombination models were inferred per individual with the repgenHMM and IGoR tools using an EM algorithm. The tcR package in R was used for shared clonotype analysis, with sharing normalized by the product of cloneset sizes. To study raw recombination free of thymic and clonal selection effects, out-of-frame nonproductive sequences were analyzed. Through fastp at Q25 and MiXCR, TCRdb rebuilt clones from the public reads, retaining in-frame beta chains. CDR3 protein sequences are deduplicated, and each keeps its most common genes and DNA. V and J calls and clone size were set by TCRdb, not the authors. Within this sample are 200,000 to 250,000 distinct CDR3 sequences, with approximately 11% of them counted one time only. About 3.9% of the sample is held by the ten biggest clonotypes.

The CDR3, cysteine through phenylalanine, is 15 amino acids long. Just CDR3 DNA is preserved here, 45 bases in frame from base 1. Trimming removed 6 bases from V and 0 bases from J, leaving 9 bases between the germline ends. CDR1 SNHLY and CDR2 FYNNEI were looked up in the germline V gene. This entry is derived from a study of identical twins (dated by TCRdb to 2015 to 2016). For context, the study as a whole: TCR alpha and beta repertoires from monozygotic twins, unrelated adults of various ages and cord blood were deep-sequenced to test whether fetal clonotypes persist. To rule out contamination, the twin experiments were replicated at different times with different library preparation protocols. Study-wide findings and limitations: A weaker excess of twin sharing was found in beta out-of-frame sequences because the signal-to-noise ratio was lowered by fewer shared sequences. Because the same donors could not be followed over many years, the conclusions relied on cross-sectional statistical analysis. Out-of-frame TCR alpha sharing in monozygotic twins was systematically underestimated by recombination models, whereas sharing between unrelated individuals was in agreement with the recombination models. Compared with coincidental sharing between unrelated individuals, out-of-frame TCR alpha sequences shared between twins had an excess of sequences with low generation probability. Zero-insertion analyses could be partly confounded by invariant T cells such as MAIT and iNKT, though diverse VJ usage argued against such confounding for most clonotypes. Abundant cord blood beta clonotypes carried fewer insertions; young adult naive repertoires showed a weaker similar trend, while memory repertoires showed none.

Every donor was a healthy Caucasian. The twin cohort comprised three pairs of female monozygotic twins, all aged roughly 18 to 29 years. Miltenyi CD45RO+ enrichment and human naive T-cell isolation kits were used to isolate memory (CD45RO+) and naive T cells from PBMC. A further study also used this sample, focusing on yellow fever vaccine responses in identical twins. As the second paper documents: According to the authors, in identical twins the way T cells responded to vaccination appeared partly convergent and partly personalized. The study precisely tracked vaccine-responding T cell clones in identical twins.

Recombination connected TRBV2 to TRBJ1-6; no D gene is confidently identified. The sequence was collected from a young woman in good health. The sequenced sample consisted of memory (CD45RO+) T cells sorted from blood. The cell subset or site label here, explained by the study, means: CD45RO+ enriched T cells. The nucleotide sequence is given as TGTGCCAGCAGGGCCGAGAGCTCCTATAATTCACCCCTCCACTTT. This is translated as CASRAESSYNSPLHF.